The rows below give T cell receptor beta chains drawn from one sample of a study of molecular identifiers for immune sequencing clone quantification. TCRdb recomputed calls from the PCR reads with MiXCR, one row per CDR3 protein. Of 85,000 to 120,000 distinct CDR3 sequences listed, under 40% were seen once; the top ten hold approximately 10%. The sample comprised naive CD8+ T cells from blood, with Jurkat cell RNA spiked in. The receptors were sampled from a human donor in good health. Some libraries in this study had Jurkat cell RNA spiked in. CDR3s leave out the opening cysteine and the closing phenylalanine or tryptophan. Only some rows state a clone size, as once, few, many or a class for expanded clones.

>-|TRBV7-9
ASSLGAGLGQPQH
>many|TRBV7-9
AIGQGISSTDTQY
>few|TRBV9
ASSVGGGFLGGANVLT
>many|TRBV29-1
SVEGRESTDTQY
>few|TRBV28
ASSLSRTTRAQY
>few|TRBV9
ASSVGGSLNYEQY
>-|TRBV5-6
ASSPGWPSEAF
>few|TRBV27
ASRPGLAGFTTDTQY
>-|TRBV11-2
ASSLDQSLAGPYNEQF
>-|TRBV24-1
ATSDWGETQY
>-|TRBV28
ATLPTGRAYEQY
>-|TRBV7-3
ASGLLNGYHSGANVLT
>few|TRBV7-9
ASSLGALEQY
>many|TRBV2
ASSEAALAAYEQY
>-|TRBV2
ATFPGLGEQY
>many|TRBV7-2
ASSSGLAGFLYEQY
>-|TRBV7-9
ASSLVSGSYNEQF
>few|TRBV9
ASSGDSETQY
>many|TRBV28
ASSLQGFSGNTIY
>-|TRBV4-3
ASSPGPFGNTIY
>many|TRBV28
ASSIAGDRTDTQY
>few|TRBV7-8
ASSLAGGGAAGTQY
>many|TRBV7-8
ASSLGTSALTDTQY
>-|TRBV4-3
ASSQSSGIWGNEQF
>-|TRBV11-1
ASSPWRYGPAGYEQY
>-|TRBV5-6
ASSLGLGANVLT
>-|TRBV27
ASSLNRGTEAF
>-|TRBV5-1
ASSLVAGYEQY
>many|TRBV6-1
ASNPPKGAGDTQY
>-|TRBV7-9
ASSLGETIGAF
>-|TRBV5-5
ASSLVIYTEAF
>few|TRBV7-2
ASSYGTIDNEQF
>-|TRBV11-3
ASSQAGDGNTEAF
>-|TRBV6-2/TRBV6-3
ASSYRRSLGYEQY
>few|TRBV6-5
ASSKTSGRTDTQY
>many|TRBV5-4
ASRDAGLRTDTQY
>few|TRBV5-5
ASSLVAASTDTQY
>-|TRBV28
ACSFGGPRGDQETQY
>-|TRBV5-5
ASSLRGLAGYTDTQY
>-|TRBV5-3
ASSSVPPGELL
>many|TRBV12-3/TRBV12-4
ASSFTGAEQY